Reported below is one T cell receptor (beta chain). The entry originates in a study of blood T cell repertoires in COVID-19. On the study more broadly: COVID-19 samples from acute and convalescent phases originated in the United States, Italy and Spain.

Clones were read by immunoSEQ multiplex PCR, and TCRdb kept only the in-frame ones, dropping some. The profile shows about 130,000 clones, approximately 81% of them singletons. The sequenced material came from peripheral blood. This sequence was found in a woman between 45 and 60 years old with acute or convalescent COVID-19.

The CDR3 spells CASTLKAGSYGYTF. The CDR3 DNA sequence: TGTGCCAGCACTCTAAAGGCGGGGAGTTATGGCTACACCTTC. This chain uses TRBV2 with TRBJ1-2, with unresolved D. The germline gives CDR1 SNHLY, CDR2 FYNNEI. The CDR3 is 14 residues long. Trimming left V 7 bases short and J 5 bases short, with 17 bases between.